A selection of T cell receptor beta chains follows, all from one sample in a study of vaccination and CD4 T cells after COVID-19. TCRdb independently ran MiXCR on the PCR reads; one entry per CDR3 protein. The sample has some 20,000 distinct CDR3 sequences, approximately 27% seen once. For these TCRs, the target antigens are not known. Source material: cultured CD4+ T cells from blood. Source of these receptors: a human donor with COVID-19. CDR3s include the opening cysteine and the closing phenylalanine or tryptophan. The order of the fields is D gene, J gene, CDR3 length, V gene, clone size, CDR3 DNA, CDR3 protein. The D gene is left open where the match is weak. Part of the rows lack a size; the others show once, few, many or a class for expanded clones.

TRBD2 TRBJ2-1 19 TRBV4-3 NA TGCGCCAGCAGTCCCAAGATAATTCCCCTTAGCGGGGGGAACAATGAGCAGTTCTTC CASSPKIIPLSGGNNEQFF
NA TRBJ1-4 14 TRBV19 NA TGTGCCACTAAACTCCTCCGGGGAAGTGAAAAACTGTTTTTT CATKLLRGSEKLFF
NA TRBJ2-5 14 TRBV5-4 NA TGTGCCAGCAGTAACGACGGATTCCCAGAGACCCAGTACTTC CASSNDGFPETQYF
TRBD1 TRBJ1-2 15 TRBV12-3/TRBV12-4 few TGTGCCAGCAGCTGGCCGGGACAGGGTATTTATGGCTACACCTTC CASSWPGQGIYGYTF
TRBD1 TRBJ2-5 13 TRBV10-2 NA TGCGCCAGCCCGGGACAGGGGTGGGAGACCCAGTACTTC CASPGQGWETQYF
NA TRBJ1-1 14 TRBV19 NA TGTGCCAGTAGTATTATGGGCGTACAAACTGAAGCTTTCTTT CASSIMGVQTEAFF
NA TRBJ2-5 12 TRBV5-4 few TGTGCCAGCAGCTTGGCACAAGAGACCCAGTACTTC CASSLAQETQYF
NA TRBJ2-3 15 TRBV19 few TGTGCCAGTAGTATAGCGGCTGGAATGACAGATACGCAGTATTTT CASSIAAGMTDTQYF
NA TRBJ2-3 13 TRBV7-2 NA TGTGCCAGCAGGCCTACGGCCGTGTATACGCAGTATTTT CASRPTAVYTQYF
TRBD2 TRBJ2-7 15 TRBV20-1 NA TGCAGTGCTAGTATGCGGGGGGGCCGTTTTTGGGAGCAGTACTTC CSASMRGGRFWEQYF
NA TRBJ1-6 15 TRBV27 medium-sized TGTGCCAGCAGTTCCCTCTCGGGACACAACTCACCCCTCCACTTT CASSSLSGHNSPLHF
TRBD1 TRBJ2-7 15 TRBV6-1 NA TGTGCCAGCAGTGCAACAGGGGGCATCACCTACGAGCAGTACTTC CASSATGGITYEQYF
NA TRBJ1-5 15 TRBV12-3/TRBV12-4 few TGTGCCAGCAGTTTGAGTGTGGGGAACAATCAGCCCCAGCATTTT CASSLSVGNNQPQHF
TRBD1 TRBJ2-7 17 TRBV7-8 NA TGTGCCAGCAGCTTAGAGTTCGTGGGACAGGGGAAGTTCGAGCAGTACTTC CASSLEFVGQGKFEQYF
TRBD2 TRBJ2-3 18 TRBV20-1 NA TGCAGTGCTAGACCTACCGGCCGGACTAGCGGGGGTTTAGATACGCAGTATTTT CSARPTGRTSGGLDTQYF
NA TRBJ1-1 13 TRBV10-2 NA TGCGCCAGCAGTGAGCTGGACGTCGGTGGAGCTTTCTTT CASSELDVGGAFF
TRBD1 TRBJ2-6 16 TRBV5-1 NA TGCGCCAGCAGCTTGGCCGACAGGGCTGGGGCCAACGTCCTGACTTTC CASSLADRAGANVLTF
NA TRBJ2-3 13 TRBV11-2 few TGTGCCAGCAGCTTATTCCTCACAGATACGCAGTATTTT CASSLFLTDTQYF
NA TRBJ2-7 12 TRBV7-9 NA TGTGCCAGCACCCGGGACACCTACGAGCAGTACTTC CASTRDTYEQYF
NA TRBJ1-2 14 TRBV28 NA TGTGCCAGCAGGGGAGGAACCGACCTCTATGGCAACACCTTC CASRGGTDLYGNTF
NA TRBJ2-5 14 TRBV7-2 few TGTGCCAGCAGCTTACCCTCGGCCGGAAAGACCCAGTACTTC CASSLPSAGKTQYF
TRBD1 TRBJ2-7 16 TRBV5-4 NA TGTGCCAGCAGCTTGGCCAACCAGGGGGCCTCCCACGAGCAGTACTTC CASSLANQGASHEQYF
NA TRBJ1-5 16 TRBV10-3 NA TGTGCCATCTTTGGGAGACAGGAGGATAGCAATCAGCCCCAGCATTTT CAIFGRQEDSNQPQHF
TRBD2 TRBJ2-5 14 TRBV11-2 few TGTGCCAGCAGCAAGGGACTAGACCAAGAGACCCAGTACTTC CASSKGLDQETQYF
NA TRBJ2-5 16 TRBV7-8 few TGTGCCAGCAGTCCCGGTATGGGGGTACCTGGGGAGACCCAGTACTTC CASSPGMGVPGETQYF
NA TRBJ2-7 15 TRBV12-3/TRBV12-4 few TGTGCCAGCAGTTTCGATCCAGGGAGCTCCTACGAGCAGTACTTC CASSFDPGSSYEQYF
TRBD1 TRBJ1-6 14 TRBV14 few TGTGCCAGCAGCCAAGGGGGACAGGGTTCACCCCTCCACTTT CASSQGGQGSPLHF
NA TRBJ2-7 12 TRBV6-1 few TGTGCCAGCAGTGAGGGCAGCTACGAGCAGTACTTC CASSEGSYEQYF
NA TRBJ2-2 15 TRBV10-1 NA TGCGCCAGCAGTGAGGGATGTGGTATGCCCGGGGAGCTGTTTTTT CASSEGCGMPGELFF
TRBD1 TRBJ2-2 15 TRBV27 medium-sized TGTGCCAGCACCGGCCAGGGGGCAAGCACCGGGGAGCTGTTTTTT CASTGQGASTGELFF
NA TRBJ2-5 15 TRBV11-3 few TGTGCCAGCAGCTTCTCTAAGGGTGGGGCTGAGACCCAGTACTTC CASSFSKGGAETQYF
NA TRBJ1-5 15 TRBV5-6 NA TGTGCCAGCAGCCTTGGGGGACAAATCAATCAGCCCCAGCATTTT CASSLGGQINQPQHF
NA TRBJ2-7 13 TRBV7-2 NA TGTGCCAGCAGCTTAGGTGGCCAGTACGAGCAGTACTTC CASSLGGQYEQYF
TRBD2 TRBJ2-5 16 TRBV20-1 few TGCAGTGCTAGAGTCCGCGGGGGGGCGGGTAAAGAGACCCAGTACTTC CSARVRGGAGKETQYF
TRBD2 TRBJ2-3 15 TRBV20-1 few TGCAGTGCTAGTCAAATAGCGGGGGAGAAAGATACGCAGTATTTT CSASQIAGEKDTQYF
NA TRBJ1-1 14 TRBV15 NA TGTGCCACCAGCAGAGTGGTTCCGAACACTGAAGCTTTCTTT CATSRVVPNTEAFF
TRBD2 TRBJ2-5 15 TRBV6-1 NA TGTGCCAGCAGTACCCAGGGACTACCCCAAGAGACCCAGTACTTC CASSTQGLPQETQYF
NA TRBJ2-5 13 TRBV6-1 few TGTGCCAGCATGAGGGCAGGGGTTCAGACCCAGTACTTC CASMRAGVQTQYF
TRBD1 TRBJ2-1 16 TRBV10-3 NA TGTGCCATCAGTGCAGGGGTGGGACAGGGAGGCAATGAGCAGTTCTTC CAISAGVGQGGNEQFF
NA TRBJ1-5 13 TRBV7-2 medium-sized TGTGCCAGCAGCTTAGCGACAGACCAGCCCCAGCATTTT CASSLATDQPQHF
TRBD1 TRBJ2-7 12 TRBV10-3 NA TGTGCCATCAAGTCAGGGGGCCACGAGCAGTACTTC CAIKSGGHEQYF
TRBD2 TRBJ2-5 16 TRBV5-4 NA TGTGCCAGCAGCTTGGATAGCGGGGGGGGTAGGGAGACCCAGTACTTC CASSLDSGGGRETQYF
TRBD2 TRBJ2-1 16 TRBV6-1 few TGTGCCAGCAGTGAATACGGCGGGGGGTTATACAATGAGCAGTTCTTC CASSEYGGGLYNEQFF
TRBD1 TRBJ1-1 14 TRBV20-1 few TGCAGTGCTACTCAACCAGGGGGCCTGACTGAAGCTTTCTTT CSATQPGGLTEAFF
TRBD1 TRBJ1-1 16 TRBV2 NA TGTGCCAGCAATTCCCTGGGAGCAGGGGGAGACACTGAAGCTTTCTTT CASNSLGAGGDTEAFF
NA TRBJ2-3 11 TRBV7-2 few TGTGCCAGCAGCTCTCGAGATACGCAGTATTTT CASSSRDTQYF
NA TRBJ1-3 20 TRBV4-1 NA TGCGCCAGCAGCCAAGTAACCCATGGCAGGTGGGGCCCGGACGGAAACACCATATATTTT CASSQVTHGRWGPDGNTIYF
NA TRBJ2-3 13 TRBV6-1 few TGTGCCAGCAGTAAACAGGGCCTGGATACGCAGTATTTT CASSKQGLDTQYF
NA TRBJ2-2 14 TRBV19 NA TGTGCCAGTAGTATCAGGCAGAACACCGGGGAGCTGTTTTTT CASSIRQNTGELFF
TRBD1 TRBJ1-1 15 TRBV27 few TGCACCAGCAGTTTAGGGACAGGGGTGAACACTGAAGCTTTCTTT CTSSLGTGVNTEAFF
TRBD2 TRBJ2-4 17 TRBV6-2/TRBV6-3 NA TGTGCCAGCAGTCAGACTAGCGGGGAACTAGCCAAAAACATTCAGTACTTC CASSQTSGELAKNIQYF